One and the same sample provided the 27 T cell receptor beta chains below, sequenced in a study of blood T cell repertoires in COVID-19. The repertoire was sequenced with immunoSEQ multiplex PCR; TCRdb's copy has only in-frame clones and lacks some. The sample shows a few hundred thousand clones, approximately 89% of them seen only once. What was sequenced was peripheral blood. The receptors originated from a woman in her fifties or sixties with COVID-19, enrolled during active disease.

The chain recombines TRBV5-1 with TRBJ2-1; D possibly corresponds to TRBD1 (6 bases). V lost 0 bases, J lost 14 bases, and 9 bases lay in between. Germline CDR1 reads SGHRS; CDR2 reads YFSETQ. This CDR3 has 11 amino acids. The CDR3 sequence: CASSLDREKFF. The CDR3 DNA reads as TGCGCCAGCAGCTTGGACAGGGAGAAGTTCTTC. The full variable domain, rest sourced from reference TRBV5-1 and TRBJ2-1, is KAGVTQTPRYLIKTRGQQVTLSCSPISGHRSVSWYQQTPGQGLQFLFEYFSETQRNKGNFPGRFSGRQFSNSRSEMNVSTLELGDSALYLCASSLDREKFFGPGTRLTVL.

The chain links TRBV9 to TRBJ2-3, with 7 bases matching TRBD2. Germline lookup yields CDR1 SGDLS and CDR2 YYNGEE. V shed 0 bases, J shed 4 bases, and the junction held 8 bases outside the gene matches. The CDR3 has 16 amino acids. The CDR3 region is CASSVETSRLPDTQYF. CDR3 nucleotides: TGTGCCAGCAGCGTAGAGACTAGCCGCCTACCAGATACGCAGTATTTT. Full variable domain (outside the CDR3, taken from reference TRBV9 and TRBJ2-3): DSGVTQTPKHLITATGQRVTLRCSPRSGDLSVYWYQQSLDQGLQFLIQYYNGEERAKGNILERFSAQQFPDLHSELNLSSLELGDSALYFCASSVETSRLPDTQYFGPGTRLTVL.

The chain employs TRBV18 and TRBJ2-3; 7 nucleotides match TRBD2. The ends lost 3 bases at V and 0 bases at J; junction bases unmatched: 12. The CDR3 consists of 18 residues. In germline, CDR1 is KGHSH, CDR2 LQKENI. The DNA of the CDR3 is TGTGCCAGCTCACCTCGAGGACGCGGGGGTGCTAGCACAGATACGCAGTATTTT. Protein: CASSPRGRGGASTDTQYF.

The chain joins TRBV12-5 to TRBJ1-3, with 8 positions matching TRBD1. This CDR3 has 19 amino acids. Trimming at V came to 0 bases and at J to 3 bases, leaving 13 bases not matched to a gene. Germline CDR1 LGHNT, CDR2 FRNRAP. The CDR3 spells CASGLVPRAGGVIGNTIYF. The DNA of the CDR3 is TGTGCTAGTGGTTTGGTACCTCGGGCAGGGGGCGTAATTGGAAACACCATATATTTT.

The chain combines TRBV10-1 with TRBJ1-1, with 7 bases that match TRBD1. The CDR3 runs to 14 residues. V was pared by 5 bases and J by 6 bases, with 9 bases of the junction left unmatched. In germline, CDR1 is WNHNN, CDR2 SYGVQD (reference sequence). CDR3 in amino acids: CASSPGTEVPEAFF. In nucleotides, the CDR3 is TGCGCCAGCAGTCCCGGGACAGAAGTTCCTGAAGCTTTCTTT.

The chain uses TRBV11-2 and TRBJ2-5; D possibly corresponds to TRBD2 (5 bases). The CDR3 extends over 15 amino acids. The germline CDR1 and CDR2 sequences are SGHAT and FQNNGV. V was shortened by 4 bases and J by 2 bases, with 14 bases between the two germline ends. The CDR3 region is CASSSSGVLQETQYF. The CDR3 DNA is TGTGCCAGCAGCTCCTCCGGGGTCCTACAAGAGACCCAGTACTTC.

This clone showed up just once. CDR3 residues: CAWGLGVRNTEAFF. The CDR3 DNA reads as TGTGCCTGGGGCCTAGGGGTTAGGAACACTGAAGCTTTCTTT. The chain employs TRBV30 and TRBJ1-1; maybe TRBD1 (5 bases). V lost 5 bases to trimming and J lost 1 base, with 14 bases between them. Germline assignment: CDR1 GTSNPN and CDR2 SVGIG (reference sequence). The CDR3 runs to 14 residues.

This chain joins TRBV29-1 and TRBJ2-3; D gene ambiguous. V dropped 4 bases and J dropped 1 base, with 18 bases sitting between them. Germline lookup yields CDR1 SQVTM and CDR2 ANQGSEA. CDR3 length: 16 residues. For the CDR3, the DNA is TGCAGCGTTGCCATGGGTGCCGGGTTCGGCACAGATACGCAGTATTTT. It translates to CSVAMGAGFGTDTQYF.

This chain joins TRBV7-3 and TRBJ1-1, with a possible D match to TRBD1 (6 bases). The CDR3 is 13 amino acids. Looked up from germline, CDR1 is SGHTA and CDR2 is FQGTGA. The V end lost 5 bases, the J end lost 1 base, and 8 bases lay between the germline ends. As DNA, the CDR3 is TGTGCCAGCAGCCGGACAGAGAACACTGAAGCTTTCTTT. Its protein is CASSRTENTEAFF.

V usage is TRBV28 and J usage is TRBJ1-4; 7 nucleotides match TRBD1. The CDR3 consists of 13 residues. Germline CDR1 is MDHEN and CDR2 is SYDVKM. Losses at the gene ends were 7 bases for V and 7 bases for J; bases not matched to a gene: 6. In DNA, the CDR3 is TGTGCCAGCACCGTACAGGGGAGTGAAAAACTGTTTTTT. Amino acids: CASTVQGSEKLFF.

The chain couples TRBV5-1 to TRBJ1-2; tentative D call: TRBD1 (6 bases). The CDR3 runs 14 residues. V was cut by 6 bases and J by 0 bases, with 12 bases left in between. Germline-derived CDR1 and CDR2 are SGHRS and YFSETQ. CDR3 DNA sequence: TGCGCCAGCACCGAAGGGGGAGCTAACTATGGCTACACCTTC. It specifies CASTEGGANYGYTF.

The CDR3 nucleotides are TGCGCCAGCACCTGGACAGGCGACTCCCCATCCGCCACTTTCTCTGGGGCCAACGTCCTGACTTTC. Protein: CASTWTGDSPSATFSGANVLTF. The rearrangement uses TRBV5-1 and TRBJ2-6; 7 bases match TRBD1. V shed 6 bases and J 0 bases; nucleotides not matched to a gene: 24. Germline CDR1 reads SGHRS; CDR2 reads YFSETQ. The CDR3 sequence is 22 residues long.

The chain combines TRBV18 with TRBJ2-1, with TRBD2 as a possible D gene (6 bases). This CDR3 region has 14 residues. Germline loops: CDR1 KGHSH, CDR2 LQKENI. Trimming cost V 3 bases and J 6 bases, with 12 bases left between them. CDR3 residues: CASSPSAGTNEQFF. CDR3 coding DNA: TGTGCCAGCTCACCTAGCGCGGGGACCAATGAGCAGTTCTTC.

To note about this clone: Germline is not matched at one junction end, which may reflect a read error. The genes are TRBV11-2 and TRBJ2-2; 8 bases agree with TRBD2. CDR3 size: 14 residues. Germline values: CDR1 SGHAT, CDR2 FQNNGV. In nucleotides, the CDR3 is TGCGCCAGCAGCTCGGGGGGGCGGAACGGGGAGCTGTTTTTT. Translation gives CASSSGGRNGELFF.

To note about this clone: The sample has other DNA sequences that encode this CDR3 too. The V gene is TRBV5-1, the J gene TRBJ2-3; TRBD2 is a possible D gene (5 bases). CDR1 and CDR2 from the germline V gene are SGHRS and YFSETQ. The V and J ends lost 0 bases and 0 bases respectively, with 8 bases between them. The CDR3 runs 15 residues. CDR3 coding DNA: TGCGCCAGCAGCTTGGTTGGCGGGAGCACAGATACGCAGTATTTT. Translation: CASSLVGGSTDTQYF.

The CDR3: CASSYFTGNEQFF. The CDR3 DNA reads as TGTGCCAGCAGCTACTTTACAGGCAATGAGCAGTTCTTC. The chain joins TRBV12-3 or TRBV12-4 to TRBJ2-1, with a weak D call TRBD1 (5 bases). The CDR3 has 13 amino acids. V lost 6 bases, J lost 6 bases, and 12 bases lay in between.

In the case of this clone: Within the sample, other DNA sequences also encode this same CDR3. This rearrangement joins TRBV19 to TRBJ2-4; TRBD2 might be the D (7 bases). From germline, CDR1 is LNHDA and CDR2 SQIVND (reference sequence). V was shortened by 3 bases and J by 6 bases, with 12 bases between the two germline ends. The CDR3 spans 14 residues. The CDR3 reads CASSIRGRGNIQYF. CDR3 DNA sequence: TGTGCCAGTAGTATTAGGGGGAGGGGAAACATTCAGTACTTC.

The rearrangement uses TRBV30 and TRBJ1-2; D not certain. V lost 3 bases, J lost 0 bases, and 8 bases lay in between. The germline CDR1 and CDR2 sequences are GTSNPN and SVGIG (reference sequence). The CDR3 has 13 residues. Written as DNA, the CDR3 is TGTGCCTGGAGGAACAGCACTAACTATGGCTACACCTTC. Residues: CAWRNSTNYGYTF. Based on the CDR3 plus reference TRBV30 and TRBJ1-2, the full variable domain is SQTIHQWPATLVQPVGSPLSLECTVEGTSNPNLYWYRQAAGRGLQLLFYSVGIGQISSEVPQNLSASRPQDRQFILSSKKLLLSDSGFYLCAWRNSTNYGYTFGSGTRLTVV.

This CDR3 is CASSPGVPYGYTF. The CDR3 nucleotides are TGTGCCAGCAGCCCGGGGGTCCCTTATGGCTACACCTTC. The chain employs TRBV7-9 and TRBJ1-2, with a tentative D call TRBD1 (5 bases). Trimming removed 5 bases from V and 5 bases from J, with 12 bases in between. CDR1 and CDR2 from the germline V gene are SEHNR and FQNEAQ (reference sequence). This CDR3 region has 13 residues.

The V call is TRBV5-1, the J call TRBJ2-4; TRBD2 is a possible D gene (6 bases). The CDR3 is 15 residues long. Germline CDR1 and CDR2: SGHRS and YFSETQ. Trimming removed 3 bases from V and 0 bases from J, with 10 bases in between. The CDR3 spells CASSSTGVAKNIQYF. The CDR3 region has the DNA TGCGCCAGCAGCTCGACGGGGGTAGCCAAAAACATTCAGTACTTC.

The V gene is TRBV19, the J gene TRBJ2-1, with D maybe TRBD1 (6 bases). The germline V gene encodes CDR1 LNHDA and CDR2 SQIVND (reference sequence). V was clipped by 5 bases and J by 3 bases, with 17 bases between them. CDR3 length equals 16 residues. The CDR3 DNA is TGTGCCAGTAGTGGAAACAGGGATTTCAACTACAATGAGCAGTTCTTC. This sequence encodes CASSGNRDFNYNEQFF. Combining the CDR3 with reference TRBV19 and TRBJ2-1 gives the whole variable domain DGGITQSPKYLFRKEGQNVTLSCEQNLNHDAMYWYRQDPGQGLRLIYYSQIVNDFQKGDIAEGYSVSREKKESFPLTVTSAQKNPTAFYLCASSGNRDFNYNEQFFGPGTRLTVL.

The chain has TRBV27 and TRBJ1-3, with TRBD1 as a possible D gene (5 bases). V lost 6 bases to trimming and J lost 0 bases, with 15 bases between them. CDR3 length: 16 residues. Germline V gene lookup returns CDR1 MNHEY and CDR2 SMNVEV (reference sequence). Here the CDR3 reads CASRPPQDHSGNTIYF. The CDR3 DNA sequence: TGTGCCAGCAGGCCCCCACAGGATCACTCTGGAAACACCATATATTTT.

The chain uses TRBV28 and TRBJ1-2, with 7 bases fitting TRBD1. The V segment lost 3 bases and the J segment 3 bases; nucleotides outside the gene matches: 13. Germline values: CDR1 MDHEN, CDR2 SYDVKM. The CDR3 sequence is 17 residues long. The DNA of the CDR3 is TGTGCCAGCAGTTTTCTTATGACAGGGAAGTCTGACTATGGCTACACCTTC. This gives the protein CASSFLMTGKSDYGYTF.

This rearrangement joins TRBV23-1 to TRBJ2-3; TRBD2 might be the D (5 bases). TRBV23-1 is placed among ORFs of uncertain function. The CDR3 length is 19 residues. V lost 0 bases to trimming and J lost 6 bases, with 25 bases between them. The CDR3 sequence is CASSQSGREYTPFPDTQYF. CDR3 nucleotide sequence: TGCGCCAGCAGTCAATCGGGCCGGGAATATACCCCTTTTCCGGATACGCAGTATTTT.

The V call is TRBV30, the J call TRBJ1-6; 7 bases map to TRBD1. There are 13 residues in the CDR3. Germline V lookup: CDR1 GTSNPN, CDR2 SVGIG (reference sequence). The J segment lost 6 bases and the V segment lost 5 bases, leaving 4 bases of the junction unmatched. As DNA, the CDR3 is TGTGCCTGGCAGACAGGGCCTAATTCACCCCTCCACTTT. This translates into CAWQTGPNSPLHF.

This chain connects TRBV20-1 to TRBJ2-3; D might be TRBD1 (8 bases). Trimming left V 3 bases short and J 7 bases short, with 20 bases between. Germline V CDR1 and CDR2: DFQATT, SNEGSKA (reference sequence). CDR3 length equals 15 residues. The CDR3 DNA reads as TGCAGTGCTAGTAGGCCACAGGGGGGGCCAAATACGCAGTATTTT. It codes for CSASRPQGGPNTQYF.

The chain joins TRBV23-1 to TRBJ2-1; 8 bases are shared with TRBD1. TRBV23-1 is identified as an open reading frame with a role that is uncertain. This CDR3 is 14 amino acids long. V was clipped by 3 bases and J by 10 bases; unmatched bases: 8. The CDR3 nucleotides are TGCGCCAGCAGTCATCAGGGACAGGTCAGGGAGCAGTTCTTC. It is translated as CASSHQGQVREQFF.